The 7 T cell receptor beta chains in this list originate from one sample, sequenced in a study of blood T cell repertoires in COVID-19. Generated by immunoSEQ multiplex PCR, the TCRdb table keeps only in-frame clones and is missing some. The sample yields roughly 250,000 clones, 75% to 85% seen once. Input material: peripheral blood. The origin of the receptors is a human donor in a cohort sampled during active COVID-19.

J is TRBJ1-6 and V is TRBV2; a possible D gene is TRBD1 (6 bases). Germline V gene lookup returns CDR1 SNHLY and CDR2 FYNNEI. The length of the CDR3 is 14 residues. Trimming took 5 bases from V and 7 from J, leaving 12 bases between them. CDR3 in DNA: TGTGCCAGCAGTTTGGACAGCAGAAATTCACCCCTCCACTTT. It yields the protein CASSLDSRNSPLHF.

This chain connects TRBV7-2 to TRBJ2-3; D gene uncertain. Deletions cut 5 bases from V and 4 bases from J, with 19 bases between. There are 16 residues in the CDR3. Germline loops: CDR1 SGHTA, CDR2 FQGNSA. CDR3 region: CASSPWSRVLADTQYF. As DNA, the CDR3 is TGTGCCAGCAGCCCGTGGTCCCGAGTTTTGGCAGATACGCAGTATTTT.

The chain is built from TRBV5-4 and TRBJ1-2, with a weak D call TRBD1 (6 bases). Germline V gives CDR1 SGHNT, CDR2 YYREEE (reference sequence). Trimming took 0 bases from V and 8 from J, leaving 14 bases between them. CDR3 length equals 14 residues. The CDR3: CASSLADRRRGYTF. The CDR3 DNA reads TGTGCCAGCAGCTTGGCCGACAGGAGACGGGGCTACACCTTC.

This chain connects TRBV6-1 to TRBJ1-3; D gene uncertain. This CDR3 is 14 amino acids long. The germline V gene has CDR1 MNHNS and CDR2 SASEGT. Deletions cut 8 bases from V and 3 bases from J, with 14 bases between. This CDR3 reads CASGQAEFGNTIYF. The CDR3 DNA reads TGTGCCAGCGGTCAAGCTGAGTTTGGAAACACCATATATTTT.

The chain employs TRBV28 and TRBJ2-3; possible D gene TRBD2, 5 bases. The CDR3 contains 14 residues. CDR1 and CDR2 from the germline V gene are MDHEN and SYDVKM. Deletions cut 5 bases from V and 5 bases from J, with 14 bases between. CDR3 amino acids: CASSPRAILDTQYF. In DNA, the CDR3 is TGTGCCAGCAGTCCGAGGGCCATACTAGATACGCAGTATTTT. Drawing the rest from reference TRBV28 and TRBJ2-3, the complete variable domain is DVKVTQSSRYLVKRTGEKVFLECVQDMDHENMFWYRQDPGLGLRLIYFSYDVKMKEKGDIPEGYSVSREKKERFSLILESASTNQTSMYLCASSPRAILDTQYFGPGTRLTVL.

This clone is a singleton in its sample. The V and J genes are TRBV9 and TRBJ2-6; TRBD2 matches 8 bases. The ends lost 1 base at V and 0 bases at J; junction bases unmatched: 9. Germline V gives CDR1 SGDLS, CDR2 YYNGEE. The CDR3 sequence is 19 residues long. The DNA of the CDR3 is TGTGCCAGCAGCGTATCGCTCCAGCGGGAGTACTCTGGGGCCAACGTCCTGACTTTC. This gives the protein CASSVSLQREYSGANVLTF.

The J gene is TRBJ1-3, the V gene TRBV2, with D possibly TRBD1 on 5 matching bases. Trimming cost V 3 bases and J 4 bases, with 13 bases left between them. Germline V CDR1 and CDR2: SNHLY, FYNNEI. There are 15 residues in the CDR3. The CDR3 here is CASSDGGVTGNTIYF. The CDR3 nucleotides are TGTGCCAGCAGTGATGGAGGGGTGACCGGAAACACCATATATTTT.